These T cell receptor beta chains were read from a single sample in a study of human T cells and chemical hapten exposure. A single record per CDR3 protein comes from TCRdb applying MiXCR to the 5' RACE reads. The table lists tens of thousands of distinct CDR3 sequences, less than 20% of them singletons. These receptors came from a female donor in good health. The CDR3 runs from the conserved cysteine through the conserved F or W. The D gene is left open where the match is weak. Part of the rows lack a size; the others show once, few, many or a class for expanded clones.

CDR3 length	V gene	D gene	clone size	J gene	CDR3 DNA	CDR3 protein
17	TRBV4-3	-	-	TRBJ1-6	TGCGCCAGCAGCCAAGGCAGGGAGTTCTCCTATAATTCACCCCTCCACTTT	CASSQGREFSYNSPLHF
17	TRBV28	-	few	TRBJ1-1	TGTGCCAGCAGTCCCCCCGAGGGAGGTTCCCCGAACACTGAAGCTTTCTTT	CASSPPEGGSPNTEAFF
14	TRBV6-1	TRBD2	-	TRBJ2-1	TGTGCCGGCAGTGTTAGCGGGAGGGAGAATGAGCAGTTCTTC	CAGSVSGRENEQFF
12	TRBV7-9	-	-	TRBJ2-1	TGTGCCAGCAGCTTAGATTTCGGTGAGCAGTTCTTC	CASSLDFGEQFF
13	TRBV2	-	many	TRBJ1-2	TGTGCCAGCACCCTCGTTGGAATCACGGGCTACACCTTC	CASTLVGITGYTF
13	TRBV6-1	-	few	TRBJ1-1	TGTGCCAGTACCCCGGGACAAGGAATTGAAGCTTTCTTT	CASTPGQGIEAFF
16	TRBV13	TRBD2	-	TRBJ2-2	TGTGCCAGCCCGAAACTAGCGGGGTCGAACACCGGGGAGCTGTTTTTT	CASPKLAGSNTGELFF
13	TRBV6-6	TRBD1	few	TRBJ1-4	TGTGCCAGCAGTCTCGACAGGGATGAAAAACTGTTTTTT	CASSLDRDEKLFF
17	TRBV6-1	-	-	TRBJ1-5	TGTGCCAGCAGTGGCGGTACCCTCCGGTGGAGCAATCAGCCCCAGCATTTT	CASSGGTLRWSNQPQHF
13	TRBV29-1	-	-	TRBJ2-7	TGCAGCGTTGCTGACAGGTCCAGCTACGAGCAGTACTTC	CSVADRSSYEQYF
16	TRBV2	-	-	TRBJ2-2	TGTGCCAGCAGTGAGATGTCCTCCTTAAACACCGGGGAGCTGTTTTTT	CASSEMSSLNTGELFF
16	TRBV2	-	few	TRBJ2-7	TGTGCCAGCACCGTACACAGGGAAGTCGTCTCCTACGAGCAGTACTTC	CASTVHREVVSYEQYF
14	TRBV6-1	-	-	TRBJ1-5	TGTGCCAGCAGTGAATGGGGGAGCCATCAGCCCCAGCATTTT	CASSEWGSHQPQHF
13	TRBV29-1	-	few	TRBJ2-3	TGCAGCGTTGAAGAACAGGTCCCAGATACGCAGTATTTT	CSVEEQVPDTQYF
17	TRBV5-5	TRBD1	-	TRBJ2-1	TGTGCCAGCAGCCTACTCGAGGGGACAGGGCTCCTCAATGAGCAGTTCTTC	CASSLLEGTGLLNEQFF
14	TRBV27	-	few	TRBJ1-5	TGTGCCAGCTGGGGGGGGTTTGTCAATCAGCCCCAGCATTTT	CASWGGFVNQPQHF